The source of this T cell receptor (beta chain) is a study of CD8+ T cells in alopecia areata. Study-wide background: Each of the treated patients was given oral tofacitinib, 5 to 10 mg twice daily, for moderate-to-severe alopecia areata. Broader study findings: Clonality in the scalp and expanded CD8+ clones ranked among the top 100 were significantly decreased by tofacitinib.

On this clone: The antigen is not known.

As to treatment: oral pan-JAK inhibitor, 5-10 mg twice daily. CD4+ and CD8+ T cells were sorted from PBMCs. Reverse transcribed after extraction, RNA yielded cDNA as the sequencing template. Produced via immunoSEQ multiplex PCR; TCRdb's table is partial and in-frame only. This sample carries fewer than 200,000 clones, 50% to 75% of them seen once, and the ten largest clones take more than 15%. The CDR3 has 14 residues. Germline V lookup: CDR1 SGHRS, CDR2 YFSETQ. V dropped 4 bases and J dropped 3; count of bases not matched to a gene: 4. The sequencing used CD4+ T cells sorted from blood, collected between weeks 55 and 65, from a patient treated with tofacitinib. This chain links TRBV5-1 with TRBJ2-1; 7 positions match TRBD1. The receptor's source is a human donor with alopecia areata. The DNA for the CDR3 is TGCGCCAGCAGCAGGGGGACAGTCTACAATGAGCAGTTCTTC. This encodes CASSRGTVYNEQFF.